What follows are 3 T cell receptor beta chains derived from one specimen sequenced in a study of blood T cell repertoires in COVID-19. Measured with immunoSEQ multiplex PCR; TCRdb has only the in-frame clones, and not every one. Seen here are 320,000 or so clones, approximately 89% observed once, and the top ten hold 5% to 6%. Material: PBMCs or T cells enriched from blood (not recorded which). All receptors come from a man aged 30-40 years who had recovered from COVID-19.

In its sample, this clone was seen once. This chain uses TRBV10-1 with TRBJ2-3; 10 nucleotides line up with TRBD2. The CDR3 sequence is 14 residues long. Germline CDR1 and CDR2: WNHNN and SYGVQD (reference sequence). After removal of 3 bases from V and 4 bases from J, the junction contained 1 base not matched to a gene. Here the CDR3 DNA reads TGCGCCAGCAGTGATAGCGGGGGGTCAGATACGCAGTATTTT. Its translation: CASSDSGGSDTQYF.

The chain couples TRBV6-5 to TRBJ1-1; 7 nucleotides match TRBD1. CDR3 size: 14 residues. V lost 6 bases to trimming and J lost 6 bases; unmatched junction nucleotides: 10. CDR1 is MNHEY and CDR2 is SVGAGI in the germline V gene. CDR3 in amino acids: CASRRDRESPEAFF. The CDR3 nucleotides are TGTGCCAGCAGAAGAGACAGGGAGTCCCCTGAAGCTTTCTTT.

V and J are TRBV5-6 and TRBJ1-3; 10 bases are a match to TRBD1. There are 14 residues in the CDR3. The V gene's germline CDR1 is SGHDT and CDR2 YYEEEE. J lost 3 bases, V lost 3 bases, and 0 bases had no gene match. The CDR3 nucleotides read TGTGCCAGCAGCTGGGACAGGGGTGGAAACACCATATATTTT. Its translation: CASSWDRGGNTIYF. Full variable domain (rest looked up from reference TRBV5-6 and TRBJ1-3): DAGVTQSPTHLIKTRGQQVTLRCSPKSGHDTVSWYQQALGQGPQFIFQYYEEEERQRGNFPDRFSGHQFPNYSSELNVNALLLGDSALYLCASSWDRGGNTIYFGEGSWLTVV.